This T cell receptor (beta chain) was recorded in a study of metastatic and nonmetastatic thyroid tumors. Study details: Malignant thyroid and benign thyroid patients provided blood and tumor or nodule tissue whose repertoires were compared.

Patients underwent thyroid surgery, and none had received any treatment before it. CDR3 length: 14 residues. Between the trimmed V and J ends, which lost 4 bases and 8 bases, there was a span of 14 bases. Germline loops: CDR1 SGHTA, CDR2 FQGNSA. TCRdb called clones again from the PCR reads with MiXCR. This sample has over 10,000 clones, with around 25% found just once. The chain combines TRBV7-2 with TRBJ2-2, with D uncertain. The TCR originated in a female donor with papillary thyroid cancer or a benign thyroid nodule (not recorded which). Some clones in this sample may be carry-over from other donors' samples. Specimen: adjacent normal tissue. The CDR3 nucleotides read TGTGCCAGCAGCTCAAAACTTGGTGGGGGGGAGCTGTTTTTT. Its translation is CASSSKLGGGELFF.